This record concerns one T cell receptor beta chain sequence. This entry belongs to a study of T cell changes during pregnancy in multiple sclerosis. The method was immunoSEQ multiplex PCR; TCRdb's version includes in-frame clones alone and lacks a portion of them. This table has 35,000 or so clones, about 91% appearing once. Germline loops: CDR1 SGHRS, CDR2 YFSETQ. With 1 base removed from V and 4 bases from J, the gap between germline ends came to 6 bases. This CDR3 comprises 13 residues. The starting material was CD4+ T cells from peripheral blood mononuclear cells, obtained after pregnancy. The chain recombines TRBV5-1 with TRBJ1-5, with D tentatively TRBD1 (6 bases). The origin of this receptor is a female donor with multiple sclerosis, enrolled in a pregnancy study. In DNA form, the CDR3 reads TGCGCCAGCAGCTTGACAGGGAATCAGCCCCAGCATTTT. Translated: CASSLTGNQPQHF.